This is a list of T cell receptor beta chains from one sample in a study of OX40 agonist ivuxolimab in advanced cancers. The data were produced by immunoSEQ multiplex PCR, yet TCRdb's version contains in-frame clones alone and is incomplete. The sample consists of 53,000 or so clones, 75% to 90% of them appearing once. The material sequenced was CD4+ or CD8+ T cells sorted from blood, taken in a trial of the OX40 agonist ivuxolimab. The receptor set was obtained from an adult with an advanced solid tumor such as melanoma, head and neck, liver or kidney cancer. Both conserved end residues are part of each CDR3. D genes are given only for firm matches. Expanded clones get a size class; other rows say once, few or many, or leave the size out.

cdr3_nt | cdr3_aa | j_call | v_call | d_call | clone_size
TGTGCCAGCAGTTTTGGCAGGGATACCGATACGCAGTATTTT | CASSFGRDTDTQYF | TRBJ2-3 | TRBV27 | - | -
TGTGCCAGCAGTGCTTCCCCCCTCGGGGAGCTGTTTTTT | CASSASPLGELFF | TRBJ2-2 | TRBV2 | - | -
TGTGCCAGTAGTATAGATGGGGATCAGCCCCAGCATTTT | CASSIDGDQPQHF | TRBJ1-5 | TRBV19 | - | -
TGTGCCACCAGCAGGACAGGGATCAACAACGAGCAGTACTTC | CATSRTGINNEQYF | TRBJ2-7 | TRBV15 | TRBD1 | -
TGCGCCAGCAGCCACCCTCCCGGGGGAGATACGCAGTATTTT | CASSHPPGGDTQYF | TRBJ2-3 | TRBV4-3 | - | -
TGTGCCAGCAGCCCGACGGCCGCAGATACGCAGTATTTT | CASSPTAADTQYF | TRBJ2-3 | TRBV7-9 | - | -
TGTGCCAGCAGTTACGCCTACCGAAACCCTAACACTGAAGCTTTCTTT | CASSYAYRNPNTEAFF | TRBJ1-1 | TRBV6-5 | - | once
TGCAGCGTTGTATTTGGGACAGACTACGAGCAGTACTTC | CSVVFGTDYEQYF | TRBJ2-7 | TRBV29-1 | TRBD1 | -
TGTGCCAGCAGCGTTGAGGGACTAGGACCTAAGAGGGCTAGCACAGATACGCAGTATTTT | CASSVEGLGPKRASTDTQYF | TRBJ2-3 | TRBV2 | TRBD2 | -
TGCGCCAGCAGCCCGGGTGGGACAGGGGTTCAAGAGACCCAGTACTTC | CASSPGGTGVQETQYF | TRBJ2-5 | TRBV5-1 | TRBD1 | -
TGTGCCAGCAGCGAAACAGGGGTAGGAAACACCATATATTTT | CASSETGVGNTIYF | TRBJ1-3 | TRBV6-1 | TRBD1 | -
TGTGCCAGCAGCTTGGTGGGACAGAAAGCTTTCTTT | CASSLVGQKAFF | TRBJ1-1 | TRBV7-3 | TRBD1 | -
TGCAGCGGTGGACAGGGGATGAACACTGAAGCTTTCTTT | CSGGQGMNTEAFF | TRBJ1-1 | TRBV29-1 | TRBD1 | -
TGCAGCGTTGGGACAGGGGGCCCCTATGGCTACACCTTC | CSVGTGGPYGYTF | TRBJ1-2 | TRBV29-1 | TRBD1 | -
TGTGCCAGCAGCTTAGGTGACTACAGGGGGTCCGTTTACGAGCAGTACTTC | CASSLGDYRGSVYEQYF | TRBJ2-7 | TRBV7-9 | TRBD1 | -
TGTGCCAGCAGCGTAGGCGGGAACTCCTACAATGAGCAGTTCTTC | CASSVGGNSYNEQFF | TRBJ2-1 | TRBV9 | - | -
TGTGCCAGCAGTGTACTAGGGGGGAACACTGAAGCTTTCTTT | CASSVLGGNTEAFF | TRBJ1-1 | TRBV2 | - | -
TGTGCCAGCAGCTCTTATCTAGAGGGTCAGATCTATGGCTACACCTTC | CASSSYLEGQIYGYTF | TRBJ1-2 | TRBV7-2 | - | -
TGTGCCAGCAGCCGCCCCTCGACTAGCGGGGGGGTTTGGCAGTACTTC | CASSRPSTSGGVWQYF | TRBJ2-7 | TRBV6-6 | TRBD2 | -
TGTGCCAGCAGTTTGAAACAGGAGAACACCATATATTTT | CASSLKQENTIYF | TRBJ1-3 | TRBV28 | - | -
TGTGCCAGCAGGCAACTAGCGGGGTCCTCCTACGAGCAGTACTTC | CASRQLAGSSYEQYF | TRBJ2-7 | TRBV6-5 | TRBD2 | -
TGTGCCAGCTCTCCTGGGGCAGGGAGTGAAGACTATGGCTACACCTTC | CASSPGAGSEDYGYTF | TRBJ1-2 | TRBV18 | - | few
TGCGCCAGCAGCTTCCAATCAGTCCAGGGTTACGCAGATACGCAGTATTTT | CASSFQSVQGYADTQYF | TRBJ2-3 | TRBV5-1 | - | -
TGTGCCAGCAGCTTAGTCGGCGGAGGGAGGGAGCAGTACTTC | CASSLVGGGREQYF | TRBJ2-7 | TRBV7-8 | - | -
TGCGCCAGCAGCTTGGATCGAGAGACCCAGTACTTC | CASSLDRETQYF | TRBJ2-5 | TRBV5-1 | - | -
TGTGCCAGCAGTTATTTAACCGGGTCTAGCACAGATACGCAGTATTTT | CASSYLTGSSTDTQYF | TRBJ2-3 | TRBV6-5 | - | -
TGTGCCAGCAGCTTAGTTGGGCTAGCGGGGGGCACCTCCTACGAGCAGTACTTC | CASSLVGLAGGTSYEQYF | TRBJ2-7 | TRBV7-2 | TRBD2 | -
TGTGCCAGCAGTTACACCCAGTACAATGAGCAGTTCTTC | CASSYTQYNEQFF | TRBJ2-1 | TRBV6-5 | - | -
TGTGCCAGCAGGACTCTTAAGACTAGCGGGGACCCCGGGGAGCTGTTTTTT | CASRTLKTSGDPGELFF | TRBJ2-2 | TRBV27 | TRBD2 | -
TGCGCCAGCAGTGGACAGGGGATCTATGAGCAGTTCTTC | CASSGQGIYEQFF | TRBJ2-1 | TRBV10-1 | TRBD1 | -
TGTGCCTGGAGTGCCCTGTTCCCGGGCTCTAATGAAAAACTGTTTTTT | CAWSALFPGSNEKLFF | TRBJ1-4 | TRBV30 | - | -
TGTGCCAGCAGCTTGGCCTTCGCAGGGACCTACGAGCAGTACTTC | CASSLAFAGTYEQYF | TRBJ2-7 | TRBV5-4 | - | -
TGTGCCAGCTCACCAGCGGTGGCTAGCGTCCCCCTCTTC | CASSPAVASVPLF | TRBJ2-7 | TRBV18 | - | -
TGTGCCAGCAGCTTGACTAGCCGCTACGAGCAGTTCTTC | CASSLTSRYEQFF | TRBJ2-1 | TRBV2 | TRBD2 | few
TGTGCCAGCTCACCATGGACAGGGGGCAATCAGCCCCAGCATTTT | CASSPWTGGNQPQHF | TRBJ1-5 | TRBV18 | TRBD1 | -
TGCGCCAGCAGTGACCGACAGGGGAACTCACCCCTCCACTTT | CASSDRQGNSPLHF | TRBJ1-6 | TRBV10-1 | TRBD1 | -
TGTGCCAGCAGTTACGAGCGGGACATACCAGATACGCAGTATTTT | CASSYERDIPDTQYF | TRBJ2-3 | TRBV6-5 | - | -
TGTGCTAGTGGTTTCATCCCCATCCCCCTTAGCGGGAGGAGGGACACAGATACGCAGTATTTT | CASGFIPIPLSGRRDTDTQYF | TRBJ2-3 | TRBV12-5 | TRBD2 | few
TGTGCCAGCAGCCCCTCAATCTACAATGAGCAGTTCTTC | CASSPSIYNEQFF | TRBJ2-1 | TRBV7-9 | - | -
TGTGCCAGCACCGTCTGGAACTCCTATAATTCACCCCTCCACTTT | CASTVWNSYNSPLHF | TRBJ1-6 | TRBV6-1 | - | medium-sized
TGTGCCAGCAGCCTTCCGGGGACAGCCTACAATGAGCAGTTCTTC | CASSLPGTAYNEQFF | TRBJ2-1 | TRBV14 | TRBD1 | -
TGTGCCAGCAGTGTGGGGGGTTGGCAGCCCCAGCATTTT | CASSVGGWQPQHF | TRBJ1-5 | TRBV2 | - | -
TGTGCCAGCAGCGTAGTCCGACCGGGGTCAGGCACTGAAGCTTTCTTT | CASSVVRPGSGTEAFF | TRBJ1-1 | TRBV9 | - | -
TGTGCCAGCAGCTTGGCCGGCGGGGAGCCCCAGCATTTT | CASSLAGGEPQHF | TRBJ1-5 | TRBV5-5 | - | -
TGTGCTAGTGGTTTGGAGGGAGGGGGCGGTCAGCCCCAGCATTTT | CASGLEGGGGQPQHF | TRBJ1-5 | TRBV12-5 | TRBD1 | -
TGTGCCAGCAGCTCTGGGACAGGGGGTAATGAGCAGTTCTTC | CASSSGTGGNEQFF | TRBJ2-1 | TRBV7-7 | TRBD1 | -
TGTGCCACCAGCAGAGCAGCGGACACTGAAGCTTTCTTT | CATSRAADTEAFF | TRBJ1-1 | TRBV15 | - | -
TGTGCCAGCTCACCACCGTCCCTTCCCAATGAGCAGTTCTTC | CASSPPSLPNEQFF | TRBJ2-1 | TRBV18 | - | -
TGCGCCAGCAGCCTCGGCTCTGGGGCCAACGTCCTGACTTTC | CASSLGSGANVLTF | TRBJ2-6 | TRBV5-1 | - | -
TGTGCCAGCAGCCGGACCGGGGGAGACACTGGAAACACCATATATTTT | CASSRTGGDTGNTIYF | TRBJ1-3 | TRBV11-3 | - | -
TGTGCCAGCAGCTTCTATGGCTACACCTTC | CASSFYGYTF | TRBJ1-2 | TRBV11-1 | - | -
TGTGCCACCAGCAGACAACGGGTGGGTGTAGAGACCCAGTACTTC | CATSRQRVGVETQYF | TRBJ2-5 | TRBV15 | - | -
TGTGCCAGCTCACCATTGCGGAGACGTGACACCGGGGAGCTGTTTTTT | CASSPLRRRDTGELFF | TRBJ2-2 | TRBV18 | - | few
TGTGCCAGCAGGCCGGGTGGGGGGAATCAGCCCCAGCATTTT | CASRPGGGNQPQHF | TRBJ1-5 | TRBV7-2 | - | -